A selection of T cell receptor beta chains follows, all from one sample in a study of shared clonotypes between healthy human individuals. Measured with immunoSEQ multiplex PCR; TCRdb has only the in-frame clones, and not every one. The sample gives 2 million to 2.5 million clones, around 90% of which show up once; about 0.36% is in the top ten. Specimen: naive CD4+ T cells from PBMCs. Every receptor here comes from a man aged 18-30 years in good health. Some clones in this sample may be carry-over from other donors' samples. The CDR3 runs from the conserved cysteine through the conserved F or W. D genes are given only for firm matches. A clone size is listed for some rows: how often the clone was seen (once, few, many), or a class if it is expanded.

>NA|NA|TRBJ1-1|TRBV28
TGTGCCAGCAGCGACCCCCGTGGGCACCCGAACACTGAAGCTTTCTTT
CASSDPRGHPNTEAFF
>TRBD2|NA|TRBJ2-1|TRBV10-3
TGTGCCATCAGTGAGTCTGGAGCGGGGAATGAGCAGTTCTTC
CAISESGAGNEQFF
>TRBD1|NA|TRBJ2-5|TRBV7-6
TGTGCCAGCAGCTTAGGAGGTGGCAGGGGGCAAGAGACCCAGTACTTC
CASSLGGGRGQETQYF
>TRBD1|few|TRBJ1-2|TRBV18
TGTGCCAGCTCACCAGGACAGGGTGGAGACTATGGCTACACCTTC
CASSPGQGGDYGYTF
>TRBD1|once|TRBJ2-5|TRBV6-1
TGTGCCAGCAGTGCCCGGACAGGGGTGGAGACCCAGTACTTC
CASSARTGVETQYF
>TRBD2|NA|TRBJ2-2|TRBV7-3
TGTGCCAGCAGCGTAGCGGGAACCGGGGAGCTGTTTTTT
CASSVAGTGELFF
>TRBD2|NA|TRBJ2-1|TRBV6-5
TGTGCCAGCAGTTTAGGCGGGAGGGCCTACAATGAGCAGTTCTTC
CASSLGGRAYNEQFF
>NA|once|TRBJ2-3|TRBV18
TGTGCCAGCTCACCAGATGTGACTACTGTGGGGTCTAGCACAGATACGCAGTATTTT
CASSPDVTTVGSSTDTQYF
>TRBD1|NA|TRBJ2-1|TRBV28
TGTGCCAGCAGTGTACCGGGACAGGGCACTCACGATGAGCAGTTCTTC
CASSVPGQGTHDEQFF
>TRBD1|NA|TRBJ2-2|TRBV19
TGTGCCAGTAGCCCGATACAGGGGGGAGCCGGGGAGCTGTTTTTT
CASSPIQGGAGELFF
>TRBD1|NA|TRBJ1-1|TRBV28
TGTGCCAGCAGTTTAGGGACAGGTGAAGCTTTCTTT
CASSLGTGEAFF
>TRBD1|NA|TRBJ2-7|TRBV19
TGTGCCAGTAAACCGAGACCGGGACAGCCTGACTACGAGCAGTACTTC
CASKPRPGQPDYEQYF
>NA|NA|TRBJ2-3|TRBV7-4
TGTGCCAGCAGCTTGGGGTATACGCAGTATTTT
CASSLGYTQYF
>NA|NA|TRBJ1-5|TRBV7-9
TGTGCCAGCAGCTTAGGCGTGGGCAGTGACAATCAGCCCCAGCATTTT
CASSLGVGSDNQPQHF
>NA|NA|TRBJ2-3|TRBV10-3
TGTGCCATCAGTAGCGGGACAGGCACAGATACGCAGTATTTT
CAISSGTGTDTQYF
>TRBD1|once|TRBJ1-4|TRBV7-9
TGTGCCAGCAGGGAAGGACAGGGAGCAACTAATGAAAAACTGTTTTTT
CASREGQGATNEKLFF
>NA|NA|TRBJ2-1|TRBV5-4
TGTGCCAGCAGCTTGGGGTCTACCTACAATGAGCAGTTCTTC
CASSLGSTYNEQFF
>TRBD1|NA|TRBJ1-2|TRBV7-3
TGTGCCAGCGGAGACAGGGGGCGAGGCTACACCTTC
CASGDRGRGYTF
>NA|NA|TRBJ2-7|TRBV10-3
TGTGCCATCAGGGAGGGGGGCGCCCGGGAGCAGTACTTC
CAIREGGAREQYF
>TRBD2|NA|TRBJ2-1|TRBV28
TGTGCCAGCATCCCGAGCGGGAGGGGGTACAATGAGCAGTTCTTC
CASIPSGRGYNEQFF
>NA|NA|TRBJ1-3|TRBV7-9
TGTGCCAGCAGAGGACTTACCTCTGGAAACACCATATATTTT
CASRGLTSGNTIYF
>TRBD1|NA|TRBJ1-5|TRBV5-6
TGTGCCAGCAGCTTCCGGGACAGGGGTGATCAGCCCCAGCATTTT
CASSFRDRGDQPQHF
>TRBD2|NA|TRBJ2-3|TRBV5-1
TGCGCCAGCAGTCTGTCCGGGACTAGCGGGAGAACAGATACGCAGTATTTT
CASSLSGTSGRTDTQYF